The 2 T cell receptor beta chains in this list originate from one sample, sequenced in a study of post-analysis software for immune sequencing data. Study results and caveats: In patients, about five TRBV segments were more frequent than in controls, with TRBV5-6, TRBV5-1 and TRBV20-1 among them.

No cognate antigen is known for these TCRs. TCR beta cDNA libraries included unique molecular identifiers. TCRdb used MiXCR to reprocess the PCR reads, holding one entry per CDR3 protein. The data hold over 300,000 distinct CDR3 sequences, with around 37% observed a single time. Material: blood. The receptors come from a girl aged 5-17 years with multiple sclerosis.

In its sample, this clonotype was seen many times. V is TRBV20-1 and J is TRBJ1-2; D not resolved. The V gene's germline CDR1 is DFQATT and CDR2 SNEGSKA (reference sequence). The CDR3 length is 13 residues. V shed 6 bases and J shed 5 bases, with 16 bases lying between them. The CDR3 is CSAAPGGSYGYTF. DNA of the CDR3: TGCAGTGCCGCACCGGGAGGTTCTTATGGCTACACCTTC.

The chain has TRBV3-1 and TRBJ2-7; 7 nucleotides align to TRBD2. CDR3 length equals 12 residues. CDR1 LGHDT and CDR2 YNNKEL come from the germline V gene (reference sequence). The V gene end was trimmed by 5 bases and the J gene end by 5 bases; junction bases not matched to a gene: 3. The CDR3 coding sequence is TGTGCCAGCAGCTTTCTAGCGGACGAGCAGTACTTC. This sequence encodes CASSFLADEQYF.